The present T cell receptor (beta chain) was sequenced within a study of blood T cells in healthy people across ages. The wider study: Capturing about one barcoded beta molecule per two T cells was achieved by template switching.

Study observations and caveats: Lack of knowledge of donor CMV status possibly confounded expanded clonotype changes.

In the case of this clonotype: No antigen is known for it.

Caucasian, healthy and from Russia, the donors were aged between about 6 and 90. Then a second PCR, running roughly 7 to 11 cycles, was carried out with a sample-barcoded 5' primer and a J-beta primer mix. Template switching added a 12-random-nucleotide identifier to every cDNA molecule. MiXCR was run by TCRdb on the 5' RACE reads, yielding one entry per CDR3 protein. This sample carries roughly 790,000 distinct CDR3 sequences, roughly 43% of them seen once, and the ten largest clones take 20% to 25%. The CDR3 is 15 amino acids. Germline CDR1 and CDR2: SGHDN and FVKESK. V was clipped by 0 bases and J by 1 base, with 9 bases between them.

The source is a woman aged 55-70 years in good health. The sequenced material came from blood. The V and J genes are TRBV14 and TRBJ1-2, with no clear D. The CDR3 reads CASSQDWGFNYGYTF. In nucleotides, the CDR3 is TGTGCCAGCAGCCAAGATTGGGGTTTTAACTATGGCTACACCTTC.